This T cell receptor (beta chain) came from a study of brain T cells in children with intractable seizures. General study points: Only CDR3 sequence similarity suggested viral specificity, without known HCMV serostatus.

Time point defined: blood from clinic visit 5 months post-surgery; TSC patient then seizure free. Only cases whose brain tissue showed the highest T cell transcript signatures were sequenced. Patients received at least one anti-epileptic drug before surgery. To note about this clone: As yet, its antigen is unknown.

V was clipped by 6 bases and J by 4 bases; unmatched bases: 12. Germline loops: CDR1 SNHLY, CDR2 FYNNEI. This CDR3 is built from 15 residues. Only in-frame clones appear in the TCRdb table, and some are missing; sequencing was by immunoSEQ multiplex PCR. The table shows hundreds of thousands of clones, with nearly 95% occurring only once. The TCR was taken from a boy under two years old with tuberous sclerosis and intractable seizures. The V and J genes are TRBV2 and TRBJ2-7; TRBD2 agrees at 7 bases. Source: peripheral blood, taken 4 to 6 months after surgery. The CDR3 spells CASRGGDGVGYEQYF. For the CDR3, the DNA is TGTGCCAGCAGGGGGGGGGACGGCGTGGGATACGAGCAGTACTTC.